The following is a T cell receptor (beta chain) sequence with its context. Its specificity is not known. This entry comes from a study of T cell responses to AZD1222 COVID-19 vaccine. Sequencing was performed with immunoSEQ multiplex PCR; in TCRdb, only in-frame clones are kept and a portion is missing. With around 150,000 clones in the sample, the ten largest clones hold about 2.3%. This CDR3 is built from 14 residues. Trimming stripped 0 bases from V and 4 bases from J, with 9 bases between. Germline loops: CDR1 LGHNA, CDR2 YSLEER. Study observations and caveats: Spike as a whole was targeted by vaccine-associated CD4 TCRs, dominant at 160-218 and 743-854.

This TCR came from an adult in good health. V and J are TRBV4-3 and TRBJ1-1; the D is unclear. Sequencing input: peripheral blood. As DNA, the CDR3 is TGCGCCAGCAGCCAAGAACTGGGGAGCACTGAAGCTTTCTTT. It translates to CASSQELGSTEAFF.